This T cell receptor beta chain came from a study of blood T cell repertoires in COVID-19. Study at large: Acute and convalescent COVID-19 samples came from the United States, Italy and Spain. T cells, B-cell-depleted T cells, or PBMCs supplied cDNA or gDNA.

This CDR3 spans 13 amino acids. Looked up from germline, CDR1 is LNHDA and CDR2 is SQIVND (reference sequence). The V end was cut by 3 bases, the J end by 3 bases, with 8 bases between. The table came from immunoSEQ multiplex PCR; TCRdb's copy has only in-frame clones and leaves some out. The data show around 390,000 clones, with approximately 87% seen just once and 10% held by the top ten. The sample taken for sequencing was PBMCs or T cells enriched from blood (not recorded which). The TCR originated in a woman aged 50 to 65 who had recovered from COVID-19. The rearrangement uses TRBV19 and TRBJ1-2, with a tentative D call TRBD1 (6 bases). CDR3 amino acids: CASSIPGDYGYTF. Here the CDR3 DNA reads TGTGCCAGTAGTATCCCAGGGGACTATGGCTACACCTTC.